A single sample is the source of the 30 T cell receptor beta chains below, sequenced in a study of a mutant IDH1 vaccine in newly diagnosed glioma. Profiled with immunoSEQ multiplex PCR; TCRdb holds only in-frame clones, not every one. The sample lists some 60,000 clones; roughly four fifths were seen once. No antigen has been assigned to these receptors. Time point described: week 47, end of study. Doses comprised 300 ug of mutant IDH1 20-mer peptide each, plus topical imiquimod. The sequenced sample was PBMCs, obtained from a glioma patient whose treatment included an IDH1 peptide vaccine. Receptor source: a woman between 45 and 65 years old with glioma.

The genes are TRBV9 and TRBJ2-7, with 7 nucleotides matching TRBD1. Losses at the gene ends were 7 bases for V and 0 bases for J; bases not matched to a gene: 10. From germline, CDR1 is SGDLS and CDR2 YYNGEE. CDR3 length: 15 amino acids. CDR3 loop: CASSVVGTASYEQYF. In DNA, the CDR3 is TGTGCCAGCTCCGTAGTCGGGACAGCCTCCTACGAGCAGTACTTC.

This chain links TRBV9 with TRBJ1-2; 8 bases are shared with TRBD1. The CDR3 has 15 residues. CDR1 is SGDLS and CDR2 is YYNGEE in the germline V gene. Germline trimming cut 3 bases from V and 0 bases from J; bases unmatched to any gene: 4. CDR3 amino acids: CASSARDRTNYGYTF. The DNA for the CDR3 is TGTGCCAGCAGCGCCCGGGACAGGACTAACTATGGCTACACCTTC.

The V gene is TRBV6-5, the J gene TRBJ1-2, with D uncertain. The V end was cut by 5 bases, the J end by 3 bases, with 13 bases between. This CDR3 spans 14 amino acids. Germline values: CDR1 MNHEY, CDR2 SVGAGI. The CDR3 region is CASSVAGPDYGYTF. The DNA for the CDR3 is TGTGCCAGCAGTGTCGCTGGGCCTGACTATGGCTACACCTTC.

This chain links TRBV29-1 with TRBJ2-1, with D perhaps matching TRBD1 (5 bases). Germline assignment: CDR1 SQVTM and CDR2 ANQGSEA. The CDR3 runs 14 residues. The ends were cut back, 3 bases at V and 0 bases at J, with 9 bases in the middle. CDR3 bases: TGCAGCGTTGATAGGCAGGGCTCCTACAATGAGCAGTTCTTC. Translation: CSVDRQGSYNEQFF.

The V gene is TRBV6-5, the J gene TRBJ2-7; 9 positions match TRBD1. The CDR3 loop spans 15 amino acids. Per the germline V gene, CDR1 is MNHEY and CDR2 is SVGAGI. Trimming cost V 0 bases and J 4 bases; bases outside gene matches: 4. The CDR3 DNA follows: TGTGCCAGCAGTTACTCTGGACAGGGGCAGTACGAGCAGTACTTC. This sequence encodes CASSYSGQGQYEQYF.

This clone came up a few times. V usage is TRBV21-1 and J usage is TRBJ2-6; TRBD1 is taken as the D call from the table, unchecked against the DNA. TRBV21-1 is designated a pseudogene. The CDR3 totals 14 residues. Here the CDR3 reads CASSKIGPPDVLTF. In nucleotides, the CDR3 is TGTGCCAGCAGCAAAATTGGGCCCCCTGACGTCCTGACTTTC.

The V gene is TRBV9, the J gene TRBJ2-2, with D perhaps assigned TRBD1 or TRBD2 (5 bases each). The CDR3 runs 16 residues. V was shortened by 0 bases and J by 1 base, with 10 bases between the two germline ends. The germline gives CDR1 SGDLS, CDR2 YYNGEE. CDR3 in DNA: TGTGCCAGCAGCGTAGGAGGGGAATGGAACACCGGGGAGCTGTTTTTT. This encodes CASSVGGEWNTGELFF.

This sequence joins TRBV6-1 and TRBJ2-2, with D tentatively TRBD2 (6 bases). This CDR3 is built from 15 residues. Germline V gene sequence: CDR1 MNHNS, CDR2 SASEGT. V was trimmed by 4 bases and J by 4 bases, leaving 13 bases between them. This CDR3 is CASSVEGLGTGELFF. The CDR3 region has the DNA TGTGCCAGCAGTGTGGAGGGGCTCGGCACCGGGGAGCTGTTTTTT.

This clone was counted between two and nine times. V and J are TRBV2 and TRBJ1-5; D remains ambiguous. Between the trimmed V and J ends, which lost 5 bases and 5 bases, there was a span of 13 bases. The CDR3 runs to 14 residues. Germline-derived CDR1 and CDR2 are SNHLY and FYNNEI. The CDR3 sequence is CASSSSALDQPQHF. CDR3 DNA sequence: TGTGCCAGCAGTTCCTCAGCCCTTGATCAGCCCCAGCATTTT.

The DNA of the CDR3 is TGTGCCAGCAAGCTAAAGGGGGATTTCTACAATGAGCAGTTCTTC. This gives the protein CASKLKGDFYNEQFF. This rearrangement joins TRBV6-1 to TRBJ2-1, with D possibly TRBD1 on 6 matching bases. CDR1 is MNHNS and CDR2 is SASEGT in the germline V gene. V was shortened by 7 bases and J by 3 bases, with 16 bases between the two germline ends. The CDR3 is made up of 15 amino acids.

V and J are TRBV19 and TRBJ2-7, with 13 nucleotides matching TRBD2. Germline trimming cut 5 bases from V and 4 bases from J; bases unmatched to any gene: 8. CDR1 and CDR2 from the germline V gene are LNHDA and SQIVND (reference sequence). This CDR3 is built from 16 residues. In DNA form, the CDR3 reads TGTGCCAGTAGTTGGGGGACTAGCGGGACGAGTTACGAGCAGTACTTC. Its translation: CASSWGTSGTSYEQYF.

The J gene is TRBJ2-5, the V gene TRBV6-1; TRBD2 matches at 7 bases. Germline-derived CDR1 and CDR2 are MNHNS and SASEGT. The CDR3 length is 14 residues. The J segment lost 7 bases and the V segment lost 3 bases, leaving 8 bases of the junction unmatched. Here the CDR3 DNA reads TGTGCCAGCAGTGATAGCGGGCTAGGAGGGACCCAGTACTTC. This encodes CASSDSGLGGTQYF.

The chain links TRBV7-8 to TRBJ2-7; D is perhaps TRBD2 (6 bases). Trimming took 4 bases from V and 2 from J, leaving 12 bases between them. Germline V gene lookup returns CDR1 SGHVS and CDR2 FQNEAQ. The CDR3 runs 14 residues. CDR3 in amino acids: CASSSGTFTYEQYF. The CDR3 DNA reads as TGTGCCAGCAGCTCCGGGACTTTCACCTACGAGCAGTACTTC.

The chain carries TRBV4-2 and TRBJ2-6; 7 bases match TRBD2. CDR3 length equals 16 residues. V gave up 1 base and J gave up 4 bases; unmatched junction bases: 4. Per the germline V gene, CDR1 is LGHNA and CDR2 is YNFKEQ. CDR3 in amino acids: CASSQGSGGGANVLTF. CDR3 sequence (DNA): TGTGCCAGCAGCCAAGGGTCGGGGGGAGGGGCCAACGTCCTGACTTTC.

The sample holds a few counts of this clone. Other DNA sequences of this sample code for an identical CDR3. V gene TRBV6-1 combines with J gene TRBJ2-1; D gene uncertain. Germline V lookup: CDR1 MNHNS, CDR2 SASEGT. V was pared by 3 bases and J by 1 base, with 1 base between. There are 12 residues in the CDR3. The CDR3 coding sequence is TGTGCCAGCAGTGAGTCCTACAATGAGCAGTTCTTC. It specifies CASSESYNEQFF.

The chain combines TRBV2 with TRBJ1-5, with D tentatively TRBD1 (5 bases). Trimming removed 1 base at V and 7 bases at J, with 11 bases between. The CDR3 has 14 amino acids. The germline gives CDR1 SNHLY, CDR2 FYNNEI. CDR3 bases: TGTGCCAGCAGTGAAGAGGGGATTCGGCAGCCCCAGCATTTT. This sequence encodes CASSEEGIRQPQHF.

The V call is TRBV2, the J call TRBJ2-3; D ambiguous. V was clipped by 7 bases and J by 4 bases, with 9 bases between them. CDR1 SNHLY and CDR2 FYNNEI come from the germline V gene. The CDR3 sequence is 12 residues long. CDR3 sequence: CASKAEPDTQYF. The CDR3 nucleotides read TGTGCCAGCAAAGCTGAGCCAGATACGCAGTATTTT.

This chain joins TRBV5-8 and TRBJ1-1; D is uncertain. The CDR3 is 14 amino acids. V was clipped by 1 base and J by 5 bases, with 12 bases between them. Germline CDR1 reads SGHTS; CDR2 reads YDEGEE. The CDR3 DNA is TGTGCCAGCAGCTTGACCCCATCGGGAACTGAAGCTTTCTTT. Protein sequence: CASSLTPSGTEAFF. Combining the CDR3 with reference TRBV5-8 and TRBJ1-1 gives the whole variable domain EAGVTQSPTHLIKTRGQQATLRCSPISGHTSVYWYQQALGLGLQFLLWYDEGEERNRGNFPPRFSGRQFPNYSSELNVNALELEDSALYLCASSLTPSGTEAFFGQGTRLTVV.

The chain combines TRBV15 with TRBJ2-2; 11 bases fit TRBD1. V lost 8 bases, J lost 5 bases, and 10 bases stayed unmatched. This CDR3 has 16 residues. Germline lookup yields CDR1 LNHNV and CDR2 YYDKDF (reference sequence). The CDR3 reads CATGRRTGGGTGELFF. In nucleotides, the CDR3 is TGTGCCACCGGACGCCGGACAGGGGGCGGAACCGGGGAGCTGTTTTTT.

The chain links TRBV5-4 to TRBJ1-1; tentative D call: TRBD1 (5 bases). The CDR3 has 16 amino acids. The germline gives CDR1 SGHNT, CDR2 YYREEE (reference sequence). V lost 5 bases and J lost 1, with 18 bases in between. The CDR3 bases are TGTGCCAGCAGTCCTGAAAGGGGCCCTCCGAACACTGAAGCTTTCTTT. Translating gives CASSPERGPPNTEAFF.

The rearrangement uses TRBV5-6 and TRBJ1-6; the D gene is possibly TRBD1 (6 bases). V was shortened by 4 bases and J by 9 bases, with 14 bases between the two germline ends. CDR1 is SGHDT, CDR2 YYEEEE, per germline. The CDR3 extends over 14 amino acids. The CDR3 spells CASSPTGKTSPLHF. CDR3 DNA: TGTGCCAGCAGCCCCACAGGGAAGACTTCACCCCTCCACTTT. The full variable domain, completed using reference TRBV5-6 and TRBJ1-6, is DAGVTQSPTHLIKTRGQQVTLRCSPKSGHDTVSWYQQALGQGPQFIFQYYEEEERQRGNFPDRFSGHQFPNYSSELNVNALLLGDSALYLCASSPTGKTSPLHFGNGTRLTVT.

This clone was recorded once. V usage is TRBV7-9 and J usage is TRBJ1-1, with TRBD1 as a possible D gene (5 bases). Germline CDR1 is SEHNR and CDR2 is FQNEAQ (reference sequence). Trimming took off 1 base at V and 1 base at J, with 16 bases between the two ends. This CDR3 has 17 residues. Here the CDR3 reads CASSLVLKGGGNTEAFF. The CDR3 DNA sequence: TGTGCCAGCAGCTTAGTTCTGAAGGGCGGGGGGAACACTGAAGCTTTCTTT.

The chain combines TRBV7-8 with TRBJ2-6; TRBD2 is a possible D gene (5 bases). CDR1 and CDR2 from the germline V gene are SGHVS and FQNEAQ. Trimming left V 2 bases short and J 4 bases short, with 15 bases between. The CDR3 loop spans 17 amino acids. The CDR3 DNA follows: TGTGCCAGCAGCTTATTTCTATCGGAGCGGGGGGCCAACGTCCTGACTTTC. Translating it yields CASSLFLSERGANVLTF.

V usage is TRBV2 and J usage is TRBJ1-3, with 11 bases identical to TRBD1. Looked up from germline, CDR1 is SNHLY and CDR2 is FYNNEI. After removal of 3 bases from V and 0 bases from J, the junction contained 4 bases not matched to a gene. There are 17 residues in the CDR3. For the CDR3, the DNA is TGTGCCAGCAGTGAGCGGACAGGGGGCATCTCTGGAAACACCATATATTTT. Translating gives CASSERTGGISGNTIYF.

The V and J genes are TRBV19 and TRBJ1-5, with D uncertain. The V and J ends lost 3 bases and 1 base respectively, with 10 bases between them. Germline V gene lookup returns CDR1 LNHDA and CDR2 SQIVND (reference sequence). The CDR3 loop spans 15 amino acids. CDR3 in DNA: TGTGCCAGTAGTATCTTGGTGGACAGCAATCAGCCCCAGCATTTT. Translation: CASSILVDSNQPQHF.

The chain is built from TRBV7-2 and TRBJ1-1, with D perhaps TRBD1 (5 bases). In germline, CDR1 is SGHTA, CDR2 FQGNSA. The CDR3 contains 15 residues. The V end lost 4 bases, the J end lost 6 bases, and 18 bases lay between the germline ends. CDR3 region: CASSSPHGAIAEAFF. The CDR3 region has the DNA TGTGCCAGCAGCTCCCCCCACGGGGCGATCGCTGAAGCTTTCTTT.

This clone showed up just once. V gene TRBV18 combines with J gene TRBJ1-2; tentatively, D is TRBD1 (6 bases). V was clipped by 2 bases and J by 4 bases, with 14 bases between them. Germline-derived CDR1 and CDR2 are KGHSH and LQKENI. This CDR3 spans 15 amino acids. The CDR3 spells CASSPFTGRLYGYTF. Written as DNA, the CDR3 is TGTGCCAGCTCACCATTTACAGGGAGGCTCTATGGCTACACCTTC.

The CDR3 DNA sequence: TGTGCCAGCAGTCCCACCGGGGGCTACGAGCAGTACTTC. Its protein product is CASSPTGGYEQYF. V and J are TRBV6-6 and TRBJ2-7, with D possibly TRBD2 on 6 matching bases. Per the germline V gene, CDR1 is MNHNY and CDR2 is SVGAGI (reference sequence). The germline V and J ends were trimmed by 5 bases and 3 bases, with 11 bases remaining between them. CDR3 length: 13 residues.

This clone was picked up one time. The chain has TRBV2 and TRBJ2-7; 9 nucleotides agree with TRBD2. After removal of 4 bases from V and 9 bases from J, the junction contained 13 bases not matched to a gene. Germline CDR1 reads SNHLY; CDR2 reads FYNNEI. The CDR3 is 15 amino acids. The DNA of the CDR3 is TGTGCCAGCAGTGGCGGGACTAGCTCCGCCCATACGCAGTACTTC. This sequence encodes CASSGGTSSAHTQYF.

V gene TRBV5-5 combines with J gene TRBJ1-6, with unresolved D. The CDR3 is 16 amino acids. CDR1 is SGHKS, CDR2 YYEKEE, per germline (reference sequence). V lost 3 bases and J lost 0, with 10 bases in between. The DNA for the CDR3 is TGTGCCAGCAGCTCGCGGATGAGCTCCTATAATTCACCCCTCCACTTT. Protein sequence: CASSSRMSSYNSPLHF.